Below, 11 T cell receptor beta chains from the same sample are listed, as sequenced in a study of shared clonotypes between healthy human individuals. Here immunoSEQ multiplex PCR was the method, and the copy in TCRdb shows in-frame clones only, minus some. The sample has around 1,000,000 clones; about 72% are singletons. The sequenced sample consisted of memory CD4+ T cells from PBMCs. Subset reported: CD45RA-negative fraction. These receptors all stem from a man aged 18-30 years in good health. Some clones in this sample may be carry-over from other donors' samples.

This CDR3 reads CASSSPRGRGANVLTF. In DNA, the CDR3 is TGTGCCAGCAGTTCTCCCAGGGGGAGAGGGGCCAACGTCCTGACTTTC. The rearrangement joins TRBV28 to TRBJ2-6; 7 bases match TRBD1. V lost 4 bases and J lost 4; bases outside the gene matches: 7. The CDR3 runs 16 residues. Germline V gene sequence: CDR1 MDHEN, CDR2 SYDVKM.

Turning to this clone: A junction end diverges from the germline sequence, so it may reflect a read error. The chain has TRBV6-1 and TRBJ2-7; D is unresolved. The CDR3 extends over 14 amino acids. Germline V gene lookup returns CDR1 MNHNS and CDR2 SASEGT. The CDR3 reads CASSEVTRTYEQYF. In DNA form, the CDR3 reads TGTGCCAGCAGCGAAGTGACGCGTACCTACGAGCAGTACTTC.

The chain has TRBV5-6 and TRBJ2-3; a possible D gene is TRBD1 (7 bases). V lost 2 bases, J lost 8 bases, and 15 bases lay in between. Germline CDR1 and CDR2: SGHDT and YYEEEE. The CDR3 is made up of 14 amino acids. The CDR3 nucleotides read TGTGCCAGCAGCTTCAGGGCGGAGGGGGCTACGCAGTATTTT. Residues: CASSFRAEGATQYF.

CDR3 in DNA: TGCGCCAGCAGGACTAGCGGAACGACCTACGAGCAGTACTTC. Translation: CASRTSGTTYEQYF. The V gene is TRBV5-1, the J gene TRBJ2-7; the match to TRBD2 covers 9 bases. Germline CDR1 is SGHRS and CDR2 is YFSETQ. This CDR3 is 14 amino acids long. V lost 5 bases, J lost 2 bases, and 5 bases stayed unmatched.

The V and J genes are TRBV27 and TRBJ2-1; TRBD2 might be the D (6 bases). The CDR3 runs 14 residues. CDR1 and CDR2 (germline): MNHEY, SMNVEV (reference sequence). V lost 4 bases and J lost 0, with 7 bases in between. CDR3 in amino acids: CASSSGGSYNEQFF. The CDR3, as DNA: TGTGCCAGCAGTTCCGGGGGCTCCTACAATGAGCAGTTCTTC.

The gene calls are TRBV18 and TRBJ1-2, with D uncertain. Germline V CDR1 and CDR2: KGHSH, LQKENI. The CDR3 sequence is 14 residues long. V was shortened by 2 bases and J by 6 bases, with 13 bases between the two germline ends. The DNA for the CDR3 is TGTGCCAGCTCACCAAGGTCCACGGACCATGGCTACACCTTC. This sequence encodes CASSPRSTDHGYTF.

The rearrangement links TRBV6-6 to TRBJ2-3; D gene uncertain. The CDR3 length is 12 residues. Germline V gives CDR1 MNHNY, CDR2 SVGAGI (reference sequence). The germline V and J ends were trimmed by 7 bases and 1 base, with 6 bases remaining between them. CDR3 loop: CASTGRTDTQYF. In nucleotides, the CDR3 is TGTGCCAGCACCGGACGCACAGATACGCAGTATTTT.

J is TRBJ2-7 and V is TRBV5-1; 11 bases fit TRBD1. The V and J ends lost 8 bases and 4 bases, in that order; junction bases with no gene match: 5. The CDR3 length is 13 residues. Per germline, CDR1 SGHRS and CDR2 YFSETQ. CDR3 loop: CASERDRGYEQYF. For the CDR3, the DNA is TGCGCCAGTGAGAGGGACAGGGGGTACGAGCAGTACTTC.

J is TRBJ2-2 and V is TRBV2; 7 nucleotides agree with TRBD2. The CDR3 loop spans 14 amino acids. Unmatched junction bases numbered 4, after V lost 8 bases and J lost 1 base. The germline V gene encodes CDR1 SNHLY and CDR2 FYNNEI. The CDR3 sequence is CASEGGGNTGELFF. Here the CDR3 DNA reads TGTGCCAGCGAAGGCGGGGGGAACACCGGGGAGCTGTTTTTT.

This chain links TRBV5-1 with TRBJ2-5; no clear D gene. V was cut by 2 bases and J by 5 bases, with 13 bases left in between. The CDR3 spans 14 residues. CDR1 and CDR2 (germline): SGHRS, YFSETQ. CDR3 nucleotides: TGCGCCAGCAGCTTTTCCCTCCCCCAGGAGACCCAGTACTTC. It translates to CASSFSLPQETQYF.

To note about this clone: The sample carries other DNA sequences with the same CDR3. The chain uses TRBV20-1 and TRBJ2-5, with D unclear. Trimming stripped 6 bases from V and 5 bases from J, with 10 bases between. The CDR3 spans 11 residues. Germline V CDR1 and CDR2: DFQATT, SNEGSKA (reference sequence). The CDR3 DNA reads as TGCAGTGCCCCCCAAGGGGAGACCCAGTACTTC. Its protein is CSAPQGETQYF.